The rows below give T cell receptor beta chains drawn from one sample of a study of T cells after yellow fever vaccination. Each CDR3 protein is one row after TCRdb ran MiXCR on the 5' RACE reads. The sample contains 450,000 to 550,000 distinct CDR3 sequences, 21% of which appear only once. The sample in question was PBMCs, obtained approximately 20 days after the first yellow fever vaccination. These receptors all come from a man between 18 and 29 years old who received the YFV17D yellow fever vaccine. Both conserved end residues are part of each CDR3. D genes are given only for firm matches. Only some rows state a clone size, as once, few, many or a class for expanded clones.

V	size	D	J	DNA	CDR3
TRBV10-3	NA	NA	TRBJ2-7	TGTGCCATCAGACGACAGGGAGGGGAGCAGTACTTC	CAIRRQGGEQYF
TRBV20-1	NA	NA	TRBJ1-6	TGCAGTGCCCTTGTGGACGTAAATTCACCCCTCCACTTT	CSALVDVNSPLHF
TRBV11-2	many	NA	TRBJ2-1	TGTGCCAGCACTGCCTGGGGGGTGAATGAGCAGTTCTTC	CASTAWGVNEQFF
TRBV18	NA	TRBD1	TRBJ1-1	TGTGCCAGCTCACCAGGGCTGGAGACAGGGGCCTTCTTT	CASSPGLETGAFF
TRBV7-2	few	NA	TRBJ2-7	TGTGCCAGCAGCGCCTCGACAGGCCCCTCCTACGAGCAGTACTTC	CASSASTGPSYEQYF
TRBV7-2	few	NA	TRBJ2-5	TGTGCCAGCAGCTTAGTAACGCGGTTGGAGACCCAGTACTTC	CASSLVTRLETQYF
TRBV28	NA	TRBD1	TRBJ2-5	TGTGCCAGCAGACAGGGGGCTTCGGAGACCCAGTACTTC	CASRQGASETQYF
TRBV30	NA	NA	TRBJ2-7	TGTGCCCTGTCAACCACCTACGAGCAGTACTTC	CALSTTYEQYF
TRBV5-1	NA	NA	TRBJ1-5	TGCGCCAGCAGCTTGGGTGAGGGTAGTCAGCCCCAGCATTTT	CASSLGEGSQPQHF
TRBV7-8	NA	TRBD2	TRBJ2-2	TGTGCCAGCGGGCCTAGCGGGGGGTTCGTCGGGGAGCTGTTTTTT	CASGPSGGFVGELFF
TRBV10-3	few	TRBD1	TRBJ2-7	TGTGCCACTGCTCCGGGACAGGGAGGGTACGAGCAGTACTTC	CATAPGQGGYEQYF
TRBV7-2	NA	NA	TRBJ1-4	TGTGCCAGCAGCTTTTGGGGACATAATGAAAAACTGTTTTTT	CASSFWGHNEKLFF
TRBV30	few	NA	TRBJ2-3	TGTGCCTGGAGTGTCAGAACAGATACGCAGTATTTT	CAWSVRTDTQYF
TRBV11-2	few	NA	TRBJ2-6	TGTGCCAGCAGCCCAGTGGGGGGATTACCCTCTGGGGCCAACGTCCTGACTTTC	CASSPVGGLPSGANVLTF
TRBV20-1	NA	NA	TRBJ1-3	TGCAGTCTGGCTTTGAACTCTGGAAACACCATATATTTT	CSLALNSGNTIYF
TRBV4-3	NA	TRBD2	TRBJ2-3	TGCGCCAGCAGCCAAGATAGGTGGCTAGCGGGGGGAGCCACAGATACGCAGTATTTT	CASSQDRWLAGGATDTQYF
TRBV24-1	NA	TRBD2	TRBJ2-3	TGTGCCACCAGTGCCGCGCCGGGACTAGTCGTGGTAGATACGCAGTATTTT	CATSAAPGLVVVDTQYF
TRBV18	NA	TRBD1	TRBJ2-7	TGTGCCAGCTCACCGGACAGGGACGAGCAGTACTTC	CASSPDRDEQYF
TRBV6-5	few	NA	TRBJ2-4	TGTGCCAGCATTATCGTCAGGGTGGAGTTAGCCAAAAACATTCAGTACTTC	CASIIVRVELAKNIQYF
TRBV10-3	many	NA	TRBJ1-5	TGTGCCACCGTGCTCGGCCCTTGGGGGGCGGACAATCAGCCCCAGCATTTT	CATVLGPWGADNQPQHF
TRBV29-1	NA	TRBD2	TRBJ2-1	TGCAGCGTTCTGCTAGCGGGGGGGCCGGGGTACAATGAGCAGTTCTTC	CSVLLAGGPGYNEQFF
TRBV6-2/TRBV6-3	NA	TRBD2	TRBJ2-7	TGTGCCAGTCTTGCGGGGGGAACCATCTACGAGCAGTACTTC	CASLAGGTIYEQYF
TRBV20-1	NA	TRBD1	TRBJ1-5	TGCAGTGCCCAAACAGGGGGTCAAGTTAGCAATCAGCCCCAGCATTTT	CSAQTGGQVSNQPQHF
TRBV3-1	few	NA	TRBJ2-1	TGTGCCAGCAGCCACGGACTGTCGAGCTCCTACAATGAGCAGTTCTTC	CASSHGLSSSYNEQFF
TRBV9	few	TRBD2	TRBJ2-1	TGTGCCAGCAGCGCCGCGGGAGGGACAGAATACAATGAGCAGTTCTTC	CASSAAGGTEYNEQFF
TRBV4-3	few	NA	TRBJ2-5	TGCGCCAGCAGCCTCCAACAGGGACTCCAAGAGACCCAGTACTTC	CASSLQQGLQETQYF
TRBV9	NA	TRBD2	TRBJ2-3	TGTGCCAGCAGCGTAGTCGGCGGGGGGGCAGATACGCAGTATTTT	CASSVVGGGADTQYF
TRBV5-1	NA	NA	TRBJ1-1	TGCGCCAGCAGCTTGGTCGGCAGGAACACTGAAGCTTTCTTT	CASSLVGRNTEAFF
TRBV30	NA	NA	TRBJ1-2	TGTGCCTGGAGTAGAAACCAGAACACCTTC	CAWSRNQNTF
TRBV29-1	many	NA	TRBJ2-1	TGCAGCGTTGAGCAAATCAAGGGCTACAATGAGCAGTTCTTC	CSVEQIKGYNEQFF
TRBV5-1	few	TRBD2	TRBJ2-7	TGCGCCAGCAGCTTGGCCGGTAGCGGGGGCTCCTACGAGCAGTACTTC	CASSLAGSGGSYEQYF
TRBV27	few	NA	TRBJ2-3	TGTGCCAGCAGTTCCGGCGTTTTGGTTCCTACGCAGTATTTT	CASSSGVLVPTQYF
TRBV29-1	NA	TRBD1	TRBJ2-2	TGCAGCGTTGAAAGAGGGGACAGGGACACCGGGGAGCTGTTTTTT	CSVERGDRDTGELFF
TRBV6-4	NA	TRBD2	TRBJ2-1	TGTGCCAGCAGTGACTCAAGCGGGCGGGGGGACTACAATGAGCAGTTCTTC	CASSDSSGRGDYNEQFF
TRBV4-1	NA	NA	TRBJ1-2	TGCGCCAGCAGCCAAGATCCGGGGGCGAACTATGGCTACACCTTC	CASSQDPGANYGYTF
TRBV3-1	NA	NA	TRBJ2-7	TGTGCCAGCAGCCAAGGGCCAGCGGACTCCTACGAGCAGTACTTC	CASSQGPADSYEQYF
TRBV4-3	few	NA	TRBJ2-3	TGCGCCAGCAGCCAAGAGAGGGCGGGACAAAGACTGACGTGGCAGTATTTT	CASSQERAGQRLTWQYF
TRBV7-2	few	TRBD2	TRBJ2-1	TGTGCCAGCACCCCTCTAGCGGGGTCAAGGAATGAGCAGTTCTTC	CASTPLAGSRNEQFF
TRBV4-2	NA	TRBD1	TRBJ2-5	TGTGCCAGCAGCCCGAGGACAGGGTGGGAGACCCAGTACTTC	CASSPRTGWETQYF
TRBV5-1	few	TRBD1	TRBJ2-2	TGCGCCAGCAGCTTGGGACAGGGTCCCGGCGCCGGGGAGCTGTTTTTT	CASSLGQGPGAGELFF
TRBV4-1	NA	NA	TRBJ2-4	TGCGCCAGCAGCCTAGTTCCGGTTTCGGACAAAAACATTCAGTACTTC	CASSLVPVSDKNIQYF
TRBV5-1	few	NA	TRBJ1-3	TGCGCCAGCAGCTTATCTACCGGAAACACCATATATTTT	CASSLSTGNTIYF
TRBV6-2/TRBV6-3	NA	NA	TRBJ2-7	TGTGCCAGTCAAGTCGGACGGACCTCCTACGAGCAGTACTTC	CASQVGRTSYEQYF
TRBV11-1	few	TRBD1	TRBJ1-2	TGTGCCAGCAGCCCTCGGTCCCGGGACAGACCCTTATACTATGGCTACACCTTC	CASSPRSRDRPLYYGYTF
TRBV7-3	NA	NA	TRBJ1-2	TGTGCCAGCAGCTTAAACTCAGGGCATAACTATGGCTACACCTTC	CASSLNSGHNYGYTF